These 21 T cell receptor beta chains originate from one sample sequenced in a study of beta chain features in type 1 diabetes. Study-level findings and limits: All four CD4+ subsets of Type 1 diabetes patients contained TCRB CDR3s that were moderately but significantly shorter.

Their target antigens are unknown. Every bit of the isolated RNA underwent reverse transcription, so sequencing read expressed TCRB transcripts. Sequencing used immunoSEQ multiplex PCR; TCRdb keeps in-frame clones, though not all of them. The data contain about 650,000 clones, around 11% of them singletons. Sequencing was done on a sample of naive CD4+ T cells from blood. The receptor set was obtained from a man under 40 with type 1 diabetes.

This clone has only one observation. The chain employs TRBV28 and TRBJ1-5; D might be TRBD1 (5 bases). CDR1 MDHEN and CDR2 SYDVKM come from the germline V gene. The CDR3 is made up of 13 amino acids. V lost 8 bases to trimming and J lost 4 bases, with 12 bases between them. CDR3 DNA: TGTGCCAGCTACTCGACAGAGAATCAGCCCCAGCATTTT. Translated, it gives CASYSTENQPQHF.

This clone was picked up one time. This chain joins TRBV6-5 and TRBJ2-7, with TRBD1 identical over 8 bases. The J segment lost 2 bases and the V segment lost 6 bases, leaving 6 bases of the junction unmatched. Germline loops: CDR1 MNHEY, CDR2 SVGAGI. The CDR3 length is 14 residues. Here the CDR3 DNA reads TGTGCCAGCAGAAATCGACAGGGGACCTACGAGCAGTACTTC. It encodes CASRNRQGTYEQYF.

The V call is TRBV9, the J call TRBJ2-1, with TRBD2 matching 14 bases. The CDR3 has 16 amino acids. With 4 bases clipped from V and 5 bases from J, the junction kept 5 bases outside the gene matches. The germline V gene has CDR1 SGDLS and CDR2 YYNGEE. The chain's CDR3 is CASSPRTSGGHNEQFF. The CDR3 DNA reads as TGTGCCAGCAGCCCCAGGACTAGCGGGGGGCACAATGAGCAGTTCTTC.

This chain links TRBV7-9 with TRBJ2-4; 10 nucleotides agree with TRBD1. This CDR3 contains 15 residues. V shed 5 bases, J shed 5 bases, and the junction held 6 bases outside the gene matches. Germline V gene data show CDR1 as SEHNR and CDR2 as FQNEAQ (reference sequence). CDR3 in amino acids: CASSQPGTGENIQYF. The CDR3 bases are TGTGCCAGCAGCCAACCCGGGACAGGGGAAAACATTCAGTACTTC.

This clone has just a few counts. This rearrangement joins TRBV5-1 to TRBJ2-3; 7 bases align to TRBD2. CDR3 size: 16 residues. Germline lookup yields CDR1 SGHRS and CDR2 YFSETQ. J was trimmed by 3 bases and V by 4 bases; bases with no gene match: 11. The CDR3 nucleotides are TGCGCCAGCAGCCCCCTGGCGGGGGTTCGAACAGATACGCAGTATTTT. It yields the protein CASSPLAGVRTDTQYF.

This rearrangement joins TRBV30 to TRBJ1-2; 8 nucleotides align to TRBD1. Germline CDR1 reads GTSNPN; CDR2 reads SVGIG (reference sequence). The V and J ends lost 3 bases and 4 bases, in that order; junction bases with no gene match: 13. This CDR3 region has 16 residues. The DNA for the CDR3 is TGTGCCTGGAGCGGACAGGGAGGTTTCATTGGCTATGGCTACACCTTC. Translating it yields CAWSGQGGFIGYGYTF.

The chain is built from TRBV27 and TRBJ2-5; 7 bases match TRBD1. Germline values: CDR1 MNHEY, CDR2 SMNVEV (reference sequence). V was pared by 5 bases and J by 4 bases, with 7 bases of the junction left unmatched. CDR3 size: 14 residues. CDR3 nucleotide sequence: TGTGCCAGCAGTAAGTACAGGGGTGGAGAGACCCAGTACTTC. It codes for CASSKYRGGETQYF.

This clone was seen only a few times. The chain couples TRBV5-1 to TRBJ1-2, with a tentative D call TRBD1 (5 bases). CDR3 size: 14 residues. Germline V gene lookup returns CDR1 SGHRS and CDR2 YFSETQ. V gave up 0 bases and J gave up 3 bases, with 9 bases separating them. The DNA for the CDR3 is TGCGCCAGCAGCTTGGTTCCGGGGGACTATGGCTACACCTTC. This translates into CASSLVPGDYGYTF. The variable domain in full, completed from reference TRBV5-1 and TRBJ1-2, reads KAGVTQTPRYLIKTRGQQVTLSCSPISGHRSVSWYQQTPGQGLQFLFEYFSETQRNKGNFPGRFSGRQFSNSRSEMNVSTLELGDSALYLCASSLVPGDYGYTFGSGTRLTVV.

This chain connects TRBV19 to TRBJ2-1; the D gene is possibly TRBD1 (5 bases). Germline-derived CDR1 and CDR2 are LNHDA and SQIVND (reference sequence). The CDR3 covers 15 residues. With 3 bases removed from V and 6 bases from J, the gap between germline ends came to 15 bases. The CDR3 loop is CASSIRARQGNEQFF. Here the CDR3 DNA reads TGTGCCAGTAGTATCCGGGCCCGCCAGGGCAATGAGCAGTTCTTC. The full variable domain, its missing parts supplied by reference TRBV19 and TRBJ2-1, is DGGITQSPKYLFRKEGQNVTLSCEQNLNHDAMYWYRQDPGQGLRLIYYSQIVNDFQKGDIAEGYSVSREKKESFPLTVTSAQKNPTAFYLCASSIRARQGNEQFFGPGTRLTVL.

The rearrangement links TRBV5-4 to TRBJ1-6; 9 bases are shared with TRBD1. The V gene end was trimmed by 0 bases and the J gene end by 10 bases; junction bases not matched to a gene: 5. This CDR3 has 15 amino acids. Germline V gene data show CDR1 as SGHNT and CDR2 as YYREEE (reference sequence). CDR3 region: CASSLGDRAGSPLHF. For the CDR3, the DNA is TGTGCCAGCAGCTTGGGGGACAGGGCGGGATCACCCCTCCACTTT.

The gene calls are TRBV19 and TRBJ1-1; D is perhaps TRBD1 (6 bases). This CDR3 contains 16 residues. Germline V gene data show CDR1 as LNHDA and CDR2 as SQIVND (reference sequence). Trimming took 7 bases from V and 1 from J, leaving 19 bases between them. In DNA, the CDR3 is TGTGCCAGTACCATCCTAGAAGCGACAGGGAACACTGAAGCTTTCTTT. The encoded protein is CASTILEATGNTEAFF.

The sample holds a few counts of this clone. The V gene is TRBV7-9, the J gene TRBJ2-3; no reliable D call. The CDR3 contains 12 residues. Germline V gene sequence: CDR1 SEHNR, CDR2 FQNEAQ (reference sequence). The V end lost 10 bases, the J end lost 0 bases, and 8 bases lay between the germline ends. CDR3: CATGSSTDTQYF. The CDR3 DNA reads as TGTGCCACCGGGTCTAGCACAGATACGCAGTATTTT.

This chain uses TRBV29-1 with TRBJ2-5; D not resolved. Germline CDR1 SQVTM, CDR2 ANQGSEA. Between the trimmed V and J ends, which lost 7 bases and 4 bases, there was a span of 13 bases. The CDR3 extends over 12 amino acids. The CDR3 here is CSAMEQSETQYF. The CDR3 region has the DNA TGCAGCGCCATGGAACAATCAGAGACCCAGTACTTC.

The V call is TRBV7-9, the J call TRBJ2-1, with D uncertain. Germline lookup yields CDR1 SEHNR and CDR2 FQNEAQ (reference sequence). This CDR3 region has 12 residues. V gave up 0 bases and J gave up 9 bases, with 6 bases separating them. The CDR3 here is CASSLAQSEQFF. CDR3 nucleotides: TGTGCCAGCAGCTTAGCGCAGTCTGAGCAGTTCTTC.

This clone was counted only a few times. The J gene is TRBJ1-2, the V gene TRBV28, with 10 bases that match TRBD1. This CDR3 comprises 14 residues. Per the germline V gene, CDR1 is MDHEN and CDR2 is SYDVKM. The V and J ends lost 3 bases and 7 bases, in that order; junction bases with no gene match: 5. DNA for the CDR3: TGTGCCAGCAGTTTGGGACAGGGGAAGGCTGGCTACACCTTC. The encoded protein is CASSLGQGKAGYTF.

This clone has a handful of counts. The rearrangement uses TRBV10-3 and TRBJ1-5; D is possibly TRBD1 (6 bases). CDR3 length: 12 residues. V lost 10 bases, J lost 4 bases, and 11 bases lay in between. From germline, CDR1 is ENHRY and CDR2 SYGVKD. CDR3 protein: CANGDNNQPQHF. DNA of the CDR3: TGTGCCAACGGGGACAATAATCAGCCCCAGCATTTT.

The rearrangement links TRBV28 to TRBJ1-2; 9 bases agree with TRBD1. Looked up from germline, CDR1 is MDHEN and CDR2 is SYDVKM. The CDR3 loop spans 15 amino acids. J was trimmed by 4 bases and V by 2 bases; bases with no gene match: 5. The DNA for the CDR3 is TGTGCCAGCAGTTTACCACAGGGGGCTGGCTATGGCTACACCTTC. Encoded protein: CASSLPQGAGYGYTF.

There are a few counts of this clone. The chain is built from TRBV6-5 and TRBJ2-7; a possible D gene is TRBD1 (5 bases). The CDR3 extends over 15 amino acids. Germline V gene sequence: CDR1 MNHEY, CDR2 SVGAGI. The V end was cut by 0 bases, the J end by 1 base, with 10 bases between. The DNA for the CDR3 is TGTGCCAGCAGTTACTCCCCAGGGCCATCCTACGAGCAGTACTTC. It is translated as CASSYSPGPSYEQYF.

In this sample, this clone turned up a few times. The rearrangement joins TRBV7-2 to TRBJ1-3; D is undetermined. Germline-derived CDR1 and CDR2 are SGHTA and FQGNSA. There are 15 residues in the CDR3. The ends were cut back, 2 bases at V and 4 bases at J, with 12 bases in the middle. The CDR3 sequence: CASSLREAPGNTIYF. The DNA of the CDR3 is TGTGCCAGCAGCTTAAGGGAGGCGCCGGGAAACACCATATATTTT.

Only a few counts were recorded for this clone. The chain couples TRBV4-3 to TRBJ2-7, with no clear D. The CDR3 is 16 amino acids. Germline CDR1 LGHNA, CDR2 YSLEER. V lost 0 bases and J lost 4, with 16 bases in between. The CDR3 here is CASSQDSGRMSYEQYF. In nucleotides, the CDR3 is TGCGCCAGCAGCCAAGACTCGGGCAGGATGAGTTACGAGCAGTACTTC.

Only a few counts were recorded for this clone. The CDR3 DNA is TGCAGCGTTGAAGGGCGGGACAGGGGATTGGAAAAACTGTTTTTT. As protein: CSVEGRDRGLEKLFF. The chain recombines TRBV29-1 with TRBJ1-4, with 10 bases lining up with TRBD1. With V trimmed by 1 base and J by 8 bases, 7 bases remained unmatched. The germline V gene has CDR1 SQVTM and CDR2 ANQGSEA. This CDR3 contains 15 residues. The full variable domain, with the rest looked up from reference TRBV29-1 and TRBJ1-4, is SAVISQKPSRDICQRGTSLTIQCQVDSQVTMMFWYRQQPGQSLTLIATANQGSEATYESGFVIDKFPISRPNLTFSTLTVSNMSPEDSSIYLCSVEGRDRGLEKLFFGSGTQLSVL.